This T cell receptor beta chain stems from a study of metastatic and nonmetastatic thyroid tumors. Looking at the study overall: Across peripheral blood and tumor or nodule tissue samples taken from malignant and benign thyroid patients, the repertoires were compared with one another.

Original data processing: Researchers built a distant-metastasis classifier for papillary thyroid cancer that drew on CDR3 differences across clinicopathological groups. TCRdb re-called clones from the PCR reads using MiXCR. The V and J calls and clone size come from TCRdb's table, not from the authors' own analysis. The sample lists fewer than 20,000 clones; about 34% were seen once. Note on this clone: Its antigen is unidentified.

The germline V gene has CDR1 LNHDA and CDR2 SQIVND (reference sequence). Trimming pared 1 base from V and 11 bases from J, leaving 9 bases between. CDR3 length: 12 amino acids. General study points: Malignant thyroid tumors reportedly had TCR beta diversity that was significantly higher than in benign nodules, in blood and tumor.

Ahead of thyroid surgery, no patient had received treatment of any kind. The chain employs TRBV19 and TRBJ1-5; no definite D call. This sequence was found in a male donor with papillary thyroid cancer or a benign thyroid nodule (not recorded which). Some clones in this sample may be carry-over from other donors' samples. The sequenced material came from tumor tissue. Here the CDR3 reads CASSIVWQAQHF. Here the CDR3 DNA reads TGTGCCAGTAGTATAGTGTGGCAGGCCCAGCATTTT.